This is a list of T cell receptor beta chains from one sample in a study of sequential checkpoint blockade in melanoma. Some clones are missing from TCRdb's copy, which holds only in-frame ones; the method was immunoSEQ multiplex PCR. This sample has about 38,000 clones, with 70% to 90% found just once. This specimen was CD8+ T cells sorted from blood (inferred from file names), taken from a patient given nivolumab and ipilimumab in sequence. The source of these receptors is a human donor with melanoma. Both conserved end residues are part of each CDR3. Each record gives: J gene, V gene, CDR3 length, CDR3 protein.

>TRBJ2-5|TRBV4-1|16
CASSQDLVGGRETQYF
>TRBJ1-1|TRBV28|15
CASSLGQGGGTEAFF
>TRBJ2-6|TRBV5-6|15
CASSLQGAGANVLTF
>TRBJ1-2|TRBV10-3|15
CAISVSPLADYGYTF
>TRBJ2-1|TRBV6-5|15
CASSYGTTAYNEQFF
>TRBJ2-5|TRBV7-8|15
CASSGRPGLQETQYF
>TRBJ2-7|TRBV13|14
CASSLGQGAYEQYF
>TRBJ2-7|TRBV28|16
CATTTQIGLDPYEQYF
>TRBJ2-3|TRBV2|14
CASREREGTDTQYF
>TRBJ1-1|TRBV7-6|14
CASSLRSTDTEAFF